This T cell receptor (beta chain) was identified in a study of Graves' ophthalmopathy and Graves' hyperthyroidism. At the level of the study: Sampling took place at initial diagnosis, with peripheral blood obtained before any treatment. General study findings and limits: Blood also harbored most expanded thyroid clonotypes above 0.001 frequency.

The study amplified TCR beta CDR3 regions using RNA transcripts. An opening RT-PCR round employed HTBI primers and preceded a second-round multiplex PCR. MiXCR, applied by TCRdb to the multiplex PCR reads, yields one record per CDR3 protein. Of approximately 700,000 distinct CDR3 sequences in the sample, 40% were seen once. As to this clonotype: What it recognizes is unknown.

Researchers turned away patients with other autoimmune diseases, uncontrolled infections, pregnancy or lactation. It was from about 10 ml of fresh peripheral blood that the PBMCs came. Trimming removed 3 bases at V and 7 bases at J, with 19 bases between. This CDR3 contains 15 residues. The V gene's germline CDR1 is LNHDA and CDR2 SQIVND (reference sequence). The receptor was derived from an adult man with Graves' ophthalmopathy. The V gene is TRBV19, the J gene TRBJ2-7, with D tentatively TRBD1 (6 bases). The sequencing input was peripheral blood. The CDR3 region is CASSIQGLSKREQYF. The CDR3 coding sequence is TGTGCCAGTAGTATCCAGGGGCTCTCGAAAAGAGAGCAGTACTTC.